A single sample gave rise to the 23 T cell receptor beta chains below, sequenced in a study of cytomegalovirus exposure and HLA in healthy donors. PCR employed 60 Vbeta and 13 Jbeta primers. Assay: immunoSEQ multiplex PCR; the TCRdb copy retains only in-frame clones and omits some. The table includes about 130,000 clones, 80% detected once. Sequenced sample: PBMCs. The receptors were sampled from a young man in good health and CMV-seropositive.

The chain links TRBV5-6 to TRBJ1-2; TRBD1 aligns across 8 bases. The CDR3 has 14 residues. J gave up 6 bases and V 2 bases, and 6 bases lay outside the gene matches. Germline lookup yields CDR1 SGHDT and CDR2 YYEEEE. CDR3 nucleotide sequence: TGTGCCAGCAGCTTTAACAGGGGGATGAATGGCTACACCTTC. It yields the protein CASSFNRGMNGYTF. Using reference TRBV5-6 and TRBJ1-2 for the parts outside the CDR3, the full variable domain is DAGVTQSPTHLIKTRGQQVTLRCSPKSGHDTVSWYQQALGQGPQFIFQYYEEEERQRGNFPDRFSGHQFPNYSSELNVNALLLGDSALYLCASSFNRGMNGYTFGSGTRLTVV.

Written as DNA, the CDR3 is TGCGCCAGCAGTGAGTCTGGCTGGACAGGTGAAAACGAGCAGTACTTC. Amino acid sequence: CASSESGWTGENEQYF. The chain uses TRBV10-2 and TRBJ2-7, with 7 bases that match TRBD1. The CDR3 loop spans 16 amino acids. CDR1 WSHSY and CDR2 SAAADI come from the germline V gene. Trimming cost V 0 bases and J 5 bases; bases outside gene matches: 10.

This chain links TRBV9 with TRBJ1-6; D is possibly TRBD1 (6 bases). Trimming removed 3 bases from V and 4 bases from J, with 14 bases in between. This CDR3 has 16 amino acids. CDR1 and CDR2 from the germline V gene are SGDLS and YYNGEE. The DNA for the CDR3 is TGTGCCAGCAGCGAGCGGGGGGGCCTATATAATTCACCCCTCCACTTT. It specifies CASSERGGLYNSPLHF. Supplemented by reference TRBV9 and TRBJ1-6, the full variable domain reads DSGVTQTPKHLITATGQRVTLRCSPRSGDLSVYWYQQSLDQGLQFLIQYYNGEERAKGNILERFSAQQFPDLHSELNLSSLELGDSALYFCASSERGGLYNSPLHFGNGTRLTVT.

This chain uses TRBV5-1 with TRBJ1-4; 10 bases match TRBD1. Trimming took 4 bases from V and 1 from J; bases not matched to a gene: 7. The CDR3 spans 17 residues. The germline CDR1 and CDR2 sequences are SGHRS and YFSETQ. The CDR3 DNA reads TGCGCCAGCAGCCGGACAGGGGGAATTAGAACTAATGAAAAACTGTTTTTT. It encodes CASSRTGGIRTNEKLFF.

CDR3 residues: CASSFPGAGNTIYF. DNA for the CDR3: TGTGCCAGCAGTTTTCCAGGGGCTGGAAACACCATATATTTT. The rearrangement links TRBV28 to TRBJ1-3, with D tentatively TRBD1 (6 bases). Germline values: CDR1 MDHEN, CDR2 SYDVKM. V was trimmed by 3 bases and J by 2 bases, leaving 8 bases between them. CDR3 length: 14 residues.

J is TRBJ2-5 and V is TRBV5-1; D gene uncertain. Germline V gene data show CDR1 as SGHRS and CDR2 as YFSETQ. The CDR3 spans 12 residues. V was pared by 5 bases and J by 3 bases, with 8 bases between. This chain's CDR3 is CASRGVEETQYF. The CDR3 DNA reads as TGCGCCAGCAGAGGAGTTGAAGAGACCCAGTACTTC.

The CDR3 is CASSYSGTGYEGYTF. The DNA for the CDR3 is TGTGCCAGCAGTTACTCCGGGACAGGGTACGAGGGCTACACCTTC. This chain links TRBV6-5 with TRBJ1-2; 9 bases align to TRBD1. CDR1 MNHEY and CDR2 SVGAGI come from the germline V gene. The CDR3 totals 15 residues. V gave up 0 bases and J gave up 8 bases; unmatched junction bases: 7.

J is TRBJ2-3 and V is TRBV29-1; 13 bases line up with TRBD2. The CDR3 sequence is 16 residues long. Germline V lookup: CDR1 SQVTM, CDR2 ANQGSEA. V dropped 6 bases and J dropped 7; count of bases not matched to a gene: 13. The DNA for the CDR3 is TGCAGCGTACGGAGGCGGACTAGCGGGGGAGACAATACGCAGTATTTT. Translation gives CSVRRRTSGGDNTQYF.

V usage is TRBV30 and J usage is TRBJ1-1; the D gene is possibly TRBD1 (6 bases). The V gene's germline CDR1 is GTSNPN and CDR2 SVGIG (reference sequence). The CDR3 sequence is 15 residues long. V was cut by 0 bases and J by 1 base, with 12 bases left in between. Written as DNA, the CDR3 is TGTGCCTGGAGTGTCCCCGACAGGTCGAACACTGAAGCTTTCTTT. Translation gives CAWSVPDRSNTEAFF.

V and J are TRBV27 and TRBJ1-5; D might be TRBD1 (5 bases). The CDR3 totals 14 residues. Per germline, CDR1 MNHEY and CDR2 SMNVEV (reference sequence). The V gene lost 2 bases and the J gene lost 4 bases, with 9 bases spanning the gap. CDR3 sequence reads: CASSLLQGNQPQHF. DNA for the CDR3: TGTGCCAGCAGTTTACTCCAGGGAAATCAGCCCCAGCATTTT.

CDR3 sequence reads: CASSQEGPGQIYEQYF. In nucleotides, the CDR3 is TGCGCCAGCAGCCAAGAGGGTCCGGGACAGATCTACGAGCAGTACTTC. The rearrangement joins TRBV4-1 to TRBJ2-7; the match to TRBD1 covers 7 bases. With V trimmed by 0 bases and J by 3 bases, 8 bases remained unmatched. CDR3 length equals 16 residues. Per the germline V gene, CDR1 is MGHRA and CDR2 is YSYEKL.

The chain links TRBV29-1 to TRBJ1-2; possibly TRBD1 for D (6 bases). V was cut by 5 bases and J by 0 bases, with 10 bases left in between. The CDR3 is 13 amino acids. Germline V gene lookup returns CDR1 SQVTM and CDR2 ANQGSEA. DNA of the CDR3: TGCAGCGTTCAGGGGACCGCTAACTATGGCTACACCTTC. Protein: CSVQGTANYGYTF.

V usage is TRBV12-5 and J usage is TRBJ1-5; D remains unclear. The CDR3 is 14 residues long. Germline CDR1 reads LGHNT; CDR2 reads FRNRAP. Trimming cost V 5 bases and J 3 bases, with 11 bases left between them. In DNA form, the CDR3 reads TGTGCTAGTGGTACCCCCCGGTACAATCAGCCCCAGCATTTT. Protein: CASGTPRYNQPQHF.

The V gene is TRBV7-2, the J gene TRBJ2-2, with 9 bases lining up with TRBD2. V trimming: 1 base; J trimming: 11 bases; junction bases outside the gene matches: 5. The germline CDR1 and CDR2 sequences are SGHTA and FQGNSA. This CDR3 is 14 amino acids long. The CDR3 bases are TGTGCCAGCAGCTTAGAGGGACTAGCTGGAGAGCTGTTTTTT. This gives the protein CASSLEGLAGELFF.

The sample holds a few counts of this clone. This chain links TRBV2 with TRBJ2-5; 9 bases agree with TRBD1. J was trimmed by 9 bases and V by 6 bases; bases with no gene match: 2. The CDR3 runs to 11 residues. Germline V gene lookup returns CDR1 SNHLY and CDR2 FYNNEI. In DNA, the CDR3 is TGTGCCAGCAGAGGGACAGGGTCCCAGTACTTC. Its translation: CASRGTGSQYF.

V is TRBV7-3 and J is TRBJ2-3; D is possibly TRBD1 (6 bases). V lost 5 bases and J lost 2, with 14 bases in between. The CDR3 consists of 15 residues. Germline values: CDR1 SGHTA, CDR2 FQGTGA. The CDR3 nucleotides read TGTGCCAGCAGCCTCTCGGGACAAGACACAGATACGCAGTATTTT. Translation gives CASSLSGQDTDTQYF.

This clone was seen just once. J is TRBJ2-5 and V is TRBV5-6, with TRBD2 as a possible D gene (7 bases). CDR3 size: 13 residues. The germline V gene encodes CDR1 SGHDT and CDR2 YYEEEE. With 7 bases removed from V and 4 bases from J, the gap between germline ends came to 14 bases. This chain's CDR3 is CASYHGGRETQYF. The CDR3 region has the DNA TGTGCCAGCTACCACGGGGGGCGAGAGACCCAGTACTTC. The full variable domain, completed using reference TRBV5-6 and TRBJ2-5, is DAGVTQSPTHLIKTRGQQVTLRCSPKSGHDTVSWYQQALGQGPQFIFQYYEEEERQRGNFPDRFSGHQFPNYSSELNVNALLLGDSALYLCASYHGGRETQYFGPGTRLLVL.

The chain uses TRBV20-1 and TRBJ2-1; D not resolved. Deletions cut 7 bases from V and 7 bases from J, with 11 bases between. There are 11 residues in the CDR3. From germline, CDR1 is DFQATT and CDR2 SNEGSKA (reference sequence). The CDR3 DNA follows: TGCAGTGGGGCGCGACCAAATGAGCAGTTCTTC. Its translation: CSGARPNEQFF.

This sequence joins TRBV5-8 and TRBJ2-7, with unresolved D. The CDR3 is 12 amino acids. V dropped 4 bases and J dropped 6 bases, with 11 bases sitting between them. Germline values: CDR1 SGHTS, CDR2 YDEGEE. CDR3 region: CASSLSWSEQYF. The CDR3 region has the DNA TGTGCCAGCAGCCTCAGCTGGAGCGAGCAGTACTTC. The variable domain in full, completed from reference TRBV5-8 and TRBJ2-7, reads EAGVTQSPTHLIKTRGQQATLRCSPISGHTSVYWYQQALGLGLQFLLWYDEGEERNRGNFPPRFSGRQFPNYSSELNVNALELEDSALYLCASSLSWSEQYFGPGTRLTVT.

The V and J genes are TRBV9 and TRBJ1-6; D call uncertain. CDR3 length equals 17 residues. Germline CDR1 is SGDLS and CDR2 is YYNGEE. The ends were cut back, 3 bases at V and 4 bases at J, with 17 bases in the middle. This chain's CDR3 is CASSEQFGEEYNSPLHF. Here the CDR3 DNA reads TGTGCCAGCAGCGAGCAGTTTGGGGAGGAGTATAATTCACCCCTCCACTTT. Drawing the rest from reference TRBV9 and TRBJ1-6, the complete variable domain is DSGVTQTPKHLITATGQRVTLRCSPRSGDLSVYWYQQSLDQGLQFLIQYYNGEERAKGNILERFSAQQFPDLHSELNLSSLELGDSALYFCASSEQFGEEYNSPLHFGNGTRLTVT.

V gene TRBV5-1 combines with J gene TRBJ2-3, with 8 bases lining up with TRBD2. In germline, CDR1 is SGHRS, CDR2 YFSETQ. The CDR3 is 17 amino acids. V trimming: 0 bases; J trimming: 5 bases; junction bases outside the gene matches: 11. The CDR3 protein is CASSLVGLDSTGDTQYF. Here the CDR3 DNA reads TGCGCCAGCAGCTTGGTGGGACTAGACAGTACAGGAGATACGCAGTATTTT.

This chain joins TRBV7-8 and TRBJ2-5, with 9 positions matching TRBD2. Losses at the gene ends were 3 bases for V and 6 bases for J; bases not matched to a gene: 5. The CDR3 length is 14 residues. Germline V gene data show CDR1 as SGHVS and CDR2 as FQNEAQ. CDR3 sequence reads: CASSLGLAGKTQYF. CDR3 DNA sequence: TGTGCCAGCAGCTTGGGACTAGCTGGGAAGACCCAGTACTTC.

This clone appeared once. The CDR3, as DNA: TGCGCCAGCAGCCAAGCGGACAGGGAAGGCGAGCAGTACTTC. Translating gives CASSQADREGEQYF. The chain is built from TRBV4-1 and TRBJ2-7, with 8 bases that match TRBD1. The germline V gene encodes CDR1 MGHRA and CDR2 YSYEKL. V dropped 1 base and J dropped 6; count of bases not matched to a gene: 5. The CDR3 is made up of 14 amino acids.